A single sample is the source of the 23 T cell receptor beta chains below, sequenced in a study of early T cells in non-severe SARS-CoV-2 infection. TCRdb re-called the 5' RACE reads with MiXCR, one entry per CDR3 protein. The sample carries about 30,000 distinct CDR3 sequences, about 5.8% recorded once. The sequenced material came from whole blood. These receptors came from an adult who was a healthcare worker with PCR-confirmed SARS-CoV-2 infection or an uninfected control (not recorded which).

This clonotype was seen many times. The chain employs TRBV30 and TRBJ2-1; 8 nucleotides align to TRBD2. The CDR3 is 14 residues long. Germline V gives CDR1 GTSNPN, CDR2 SVGIG (reference sequence). V dropped 2 bases and J dropped 9; count of bases not matched to a gene: 9. CDR3 sequence: CAWSTSLSGGEQFF. For the CDR3, the DNA is TGTGCCTGGAGTACCTCGCTCAGCGGGGGTGAGCAGTTCTTC.

This clonotype is labeled medium-sized. The rearrangement joins TRBV20-1 to TRBJ2-1; 9 bases agree with TRBD2. Germline trimming cut 3 bases from V and 8 bases from J; bases unmatched to any gene: 8. The germline V gene encodes CDR1 DFQATT and CDR2 SNEGSKA (reference sequence). This CDR3 is 14 amino acids long. DNA for the CDR3: TGCAGTGCTAGGCACCAGAGCGGGAGGCATGAGCAGTTCTTC. Translated: CSARHQSGRHEQFF.

This sequence joins TRBV20-1 and TRBJ2-3; a weak D match, TRBD1 (6 bases). V was pared by 0 bases and J by 0 bases, with 10 bases between. CDR1 is DFQATT and CDR2 is SNEGSKA in the germline V gene (reference sequence). CDR3 length equals 15 residues. The DNA for the CDR3 is TGCAGTGCTAGAGATGTGGGGGCTAGCACAGATACGCAGTATTTT. This gives the protein CSARDVGASTDTQYF.

In its sample, this clonotype was seen a few times. V is TRBV25-1 and J is TRBJ1-1, with a tentative D call TRBD1 (6 bases). This CDR3 is 15 amino acids long. The germline gives CDR1 MGHDK, CDR2 SYGVNS. Trimming removed 3 bases from V and 0 bases from J, with 11 bases in between. The CDR3 loop reads CASSEDSRMNTEAFF. The DNA for the CDR3 is TGTGCCAGCAGTGAGGACAGCAGAATGAACACTGAAGCTTTCTTT.

This clonotype was observed many times. The rearrangement uses TRBV9 and TRBJ1-1; D not certain. The CDR3 contains 13 residues. V was cut by 2 bases and J by 0 bases, with 5 bases left in between. Germline V gives CDR1 SGDLS, CDR2 YYNGEE. The CDR3 is CASSVMVNTEAFF. The CDR3 DNA is TGTGCCAGCAGCGTTATGGTGAACACTGAAGCTTTCTTT.

This clonotype was seen many times. This chain links TRBV20-1 with TRBJ1-1; D is perhaps TRBD1 (6 bases). Germline values: CDR1 DFQATT, CDR2 SNEGSKA (reference sequence). The V and J ends lost 5 bases and 8 bases respectively, with 18 bases between them. There are 13 residues in the CDR3. CDR3 coding DNA: TGCAGTGCTTCGACGACAGGAATTATAGAAGCTTTCTTT. Amino acids: CSASTTGIIEAFF.

This clonotype was found many times. The chain is built from TRBV3-1 and TRBJ1-5; possibly TRBD1 for D (6 bases). This CDR3 is built from 13 residues. Between the trimmed V and J ends, which lost 4 bases and 5 bases, there was a span of 9 bases. Germline CDR1 and CDR2: LGHDT and YNNKEL (reference sequence). This CDR3 reads CASSPGGDQPQHF. The CDR3 region has the DNA TGTGCCAGCAGCCCGGGGGGCGATCAGCCCCAGCATTTT.

CDR3 loop: CASSLDISGANVLTF. The CDR3 coding sequence is TGTGCCAGCAGCTTGGATATTTCTGGGGCCAACGTCCTGACTTTC. V and J are TRBV5-8 and TRBJ2-6, with D unclear. Germline loops: CDR1 SGHTS, CDR2 YDEGEE. Trimming left V 0 bases short and J 1 base short, with 5 bases between. This CDR3 has 15 amino acids.

The gene calls are TRBV12-3 or TRBV12-4 and TRBJ2-2; D is tentatively TRBD1 or TRBD2 (5 bases each). CDR3 size: 16 residues. The V and J ends lost 2 bases and 4 bases respectively, with 14 bases between them. CDR3 region: CASSLRPSGTTGELFF. The CDR3 nucleotides are TGTGCCAGCAGTTTAAGGCCCTCGGGGACCACCGGGGAGCTGTTTTTT.

This clonotype has a count of ten or more. V gene TRBV3-1 combines with J gene TRBJ2-2, with 8 nucleotides matching TRBD1. CDR3 length equals 17 residues. Trimming at V came to 4 bases and at J to 0 bases, leaving 7 bases not matched to a gene. From germline, CDR1 is LGHDT and CDR2 YNNKEL (reference sequence). CDR3 region: CASSPRAGGSNTGELFF. For the CDR3, the DNA is TGTGCCAGCAGCCCCCGGGCAGGGGGCTCGAACACCGGGGAGCTGTTTTTT.

Concerning this clonotype: This may be a read error: a much more frequent sequence differs by one nucleotide. The chain is built from TRBV5-4 and TRBJ1-5, with D possibly TRBD1 on 6 matching bases. This CDR3 spans 14 amino acids. Germline V CDR1 and CDR2: SGHNT, YYREEE (reference sequence). The CDR3 DNA reads TGTGCCAGCAGCTCCTCAGGGGTCAATCAGCCCCGGCATTTT. It specifies CASSSSGVNQPRHF.

This clonotype was counted ten times or more. V usage is TRBV19 and J usage is TRBJ2-3; no definite D call. The CDR3 runs 14 residues. Deletions cut 4 bases from V and 2 bases from J, with 10 bases between. CDR1 and CDR2 (germline): LNHDA, SQIVND (reference sequence). The chain's CDR3 is CASSKELSTDTQYF. The CDR3 DNA is TGTGCCAGTAGTAAAGAACTATCCACAGATACGCAGTATTTT.

This clonotype was seen at least ten times. CDR3 amino acids: CASRGTGYSNSPLHF. The CDR3 nucleotides are TGTGCCAGCAGGGGGACAGGGTATTCGAATTCACCCCTCCACTTT. V and J are TRBV25-1 and TRBJ1-6, with 9 bases identical to TRBD1. The V gene's germline CDR1 is MGHDK and CDR2 SYGVNS. This CDR3 is 15 amino acids long. V lost 6 bases and J lost 7; bases outside the gene matches: 7.

At least ten counts were recorded for this clonotype. The chain has TRBV12-3 or TRBV12-4 and TRBJ2-4, with TRBD1 as a possible D gene (5 bases). The CDR3 contains 13 residues. The V end was cut by 2 bases, the J end by 7 bases, with 9 bases between. The CDR3 nucleotides read TGTGCCAGCAGTTTATCAGGGCCCAACATTCAGTACTTC. This sequence encodes CASSLSGPNIQYF.

This clonotype was detected ten times or more. The chain combines TRBV5-4 with TRBJ1-2; D remains ambiguous. This CDR3 is 14 amino acids long. CDR1 is SGHNT and CDR2 is YYREEE in the germline V gene (reference sequence). The ends were cut back, 3 bases at V and 2 bases at J, with 11 bases in the middle. Written as DNA, the CDR3 is TGTGCCAGCAGCTGGGAGGTGGGGAACTATGGCTACACCTTC. Protein product: CASSWEVGNYGYTF.

This clonotype has ten or more counts. The rearrangement uses TRBV20-1 and TRBJ2-1, with D unclear. CDR1 and CDR2 (germline): DFQATT, SNEGSKA (reference sequence). The CDR3 extends over 11 amino acids. Trimming shortened V by 6 bases and J by 6 bases, and 9 bases separated the two germline ends. In nucleotides, the CDR3 is TGCAGTGCGGATGATCCCAATGAGCAGTTCTTC. It specifies CSADDPNEQFF.

This clonotype was seen at least ten times. The V and J genes are TRBV20-1 and TRBJ2-7; 11 bases match TRBD2. With 6 bases clipped from V and 1 base from J, the junction kept 14 bases outside the gene matches. Per the germline V gene, CDR1 is DFQATT and CDR2 is SNEGSKA (reference sequence). The CDR3 spans 17 residues. CDR3 sequence (DNA): TGCAGTGCAATGCTGACTAGCGGGGACCCCGGGTCCTACGAGCAGTACTTC. Its translation: CSAMLTSGDPGSYEQYF.

CDR3 nucleotide sequence: TGTGCCAGCAGCTTAGCCAGCGGGGGCCTCTCGGGGCAGTTCTTC. Amino acid sequence: CASSLASGGLSGQFF. The chain has TRBV11-1 and TRBJ2-1, with 8 bases that match TRBD2. V was pared by 0 bases and J by 12 bases, with 10 bases of the junction left unmatched. Per the germline V gene, CDR1 is SGHAT and CDR2 is FQDESV (reference sequence). The CDR3 is 15 residues long. Variable domain in full (rest from reference TRBV11-1 and TRBJ2-1): EAEVAQSPRYKITEKSQAVAFWCDPISGHATLYWYRQILGQGPELLVQFQDESVVDDSQLPKDRFSAERLKGVDSTLKIQPAELGDSAMYLCASSLASGGLSGQFFGPGTRLTVL.

In its sample, this clonotype was seen many times. An end of the junction does not agree with germline; a read error may underlie this. The chain couples TRBV27 to TRBJ2-5, with D hard to call. The CDR3 sequence is 13 residues long. In germline, CDR1 is MNHEY, CDR2 SMNVEV (reference sequence). As DNA, the CDR3 is TGTGCCAGCAGTTTATCTGGAGTCGGTCCAGGTTTTTTC. Its protein is CASSLSGVGPGFF.

This clonotype showed up many times. This chain joins TRBV6-2 or TRBV6-3 and TRBJ2-3, with TRBD2 matching 11 bases. J lost 2 bases, V lost 4 bases, and 5 bases had no gene match. CDR3 length: 16 residues. Germline values: CDR1 MNHEY, CDR2 SVGEGT. The CDR3 loop reads CASSWGTSGYTDTQYF. CDR3 nucleotide sequence: TGTGCCAGCAGTTGGGGGACTAGCGGCTACACAGATACGCAGTATTTT.

This clonotype was counted ten times or more. The chain has TRBV7-3 and TRBJ2-7, with TRBD1 identical over 8 bases. Germline V gene lookup returns CDR1 SGHTA and CDR2 FQGTGA. With 5 bases clipped from V and 3 bases from J, the junction kept 6 bases outside the gene matches. The CDR3 covers 14 residues. This chain's CDR3 is CASSLGQGLYEQYF. The CDR3 DNA reads as TGTGCCAGCAGCCTCGGACAGGGCCTCTACGAGCAGTACTTC.

This clonotype was picked up many times. The V call is TRBV9, the J call TRBJ1-2; D may be TRBD1 (5 bases). With 0 bases removed from V and 6 bases from J, the gap between germline ends came to 12 bases. The CDR3 length is 14 residues. Germline V gene lookup returns CDR1 SGDLS and CDR2 YYNGEE. The DNA of the CDR3 is TGTGCCAGCAGCGTAGGGGCAGGGAAAGATGGCTACACCTTC. As protein: CASSVGAGKDGYTF.

The table lists this clonotype with many counts. The rearrangement uses TRBV7-9 and TRBJ2-5, with 10 nucleotides matching TRBD2. Germline V lookup: CDR1 SEHNR, CDR2 FQNEAQ (reference sequence). There are 12 residues in the CDR3. J gave up 12 bases and V 5 bases, and 6 bases lay outside the gene matches. The CDR3 here is CASSLIGTSEYF. The CDR3 DNA follows: TGTGCCAGCAGCCTCATCGGGACTAGCGAGTACTTC.